The 22 T cell receptor beta chains given below trace back to one sample, sequenced in a study of persistence of HIV-infected CD4 T cells. An overlapping HIV-1 Gag peptide pool stimulated these cells at 0.95 to 1 ug/peptide/mL. CD40L-negative CD69-negative CD45RO-high memory CD4+ T cells were sorted as populations depleted of antigen-responding cells. The libraries were made with immunoSEQ version 4 in survey mode. The repertoire was sequenced with immunoSEQ multiplex PCR; TCRdb's copy has only in-frame clones and lacks some. The sample has roughly 60,000 clones, roughly 77% seen once. Antigen specificity for these receptors is unknown. The material sequenced was CD4+ T cells sorted from PBMCs after approximately 20-hour stimulation, taken from a patient who received antiretroviral therapy. The source is an adult man with HIV who was CMV-seropositive.

The chain couples TRBV2 to TRBJ2-5; D might be TRBD1 (5 bases). The CDR3 consists of 12 residues. Germline V gene sequence: CDR1 SNHLY, CDR2 FYNNEI. Trimming stripped 5 bases from V and 5 bases from J, with 9 bases between. The CDR3 is CASSLQDETQYF. The CDR3 nucleotides are TGTGCCAGCAGTCTACAGGACGAGACCCAGTACTTC.

The rearrangement joins TRBV4-2 to TRBJ1-5; D remains ambiguous. This CDR3 has 12 residues. Per the germline V gene, CDR1 is LGHNA and CDR2 is YNFKEQ. Trimming stripped 3 bases from V and 1 base from J, with 1 base between. CDR3 coding DNA: TGTGCCAGCAGCCAGAGCAATCAGCCCCAGCATTTT. Its protein product is CASSQSNQPQHF.

The J gene is TRBJ1-1, the V gene TRBV29-1, with a possible D match to TRBD1 (6 bases). CDR3 size: 12 residues. CDR1 and CDR2 (germline): SQVTM, ANQGSEA. The V end was cut by 7 bases, the J end by 4 bases, with 13 bases between. The CDR3 here is CSAVGGGTEAFF. CDR3 in DNA: TGCAGCGCGGTGGGAGGGGGCACTGAAGCTTTCTTT.

The chain uses TRBV6-6 and TRBJ2-3; 8 bases align to TRBD2. The CDR3 runs to 16 residues. V lost 4 bases, J lost 2 bases, and 8 bases stayed unmatched. Germline CDR1 MNHNY, CDR2 SVGAGI (reference sequence). The CDR3 reads CASSSQLAASTDTQYF. In nucleotides, the CDR3 is TGTGCCAGCAGTTCACAACTAGCGGCTTCCACAGATACGCAGTATTTT.

V usage is TRBV27 and J usage is TRBJ1-6; D may be TRBD1 (5 bases). Trimming pared 5 bases from V and 10 bases from J, leaving 21 bases between. Germline CDR1 reads MNHEY; CDR2 reads SMNVEV (reference sequence). CDR3 length equals 16 residues. The CDR3, as DNA: TGTGCCAGCAGTCACCCCCCGGGACGGAACGGGTCACCCCTCCACTTT. The encoded protein is CASSHPPGRNGSPLHF.

J is TRBJ1-1 and V is TRBV5-1; TRBD1 might be the D (5 bases). The V end was cut by 0 bases, the J end by 5 bases, with 11 bases between. This CDR3 spans 14 amino acids. Germline CDR1 reads SGHRS; CDR2 reads YFSETQ. The CDR3 coding sequence is TGCGCCAGCAGCTTGGCCACAAGGGGAACTGAAGCTTTCTTT. It specifies CASSLATRGTEAFF.

The sample holds a few counts of this clone. V and J are TRBV2 and TRBJ2-4; either TRBD1 or TRBD2 may fit D (5 bases each). V was pared by 0 bases and J by 1 base, with 16 bases between. This CDR3 is built from 18 residues. CDR1 is SNHLY and CDR2 is FYNNEI in the germline V gene. The CDR3 nucleotides read TGTGCCAGCAGTGAAGCCCTGATGGGGGTTGGGGCCAAAAACATTCAGTACTTC. This sequence encodes CASSEALMGVGAKNIQYF.

The chain joins TRBV28 to TRBJ2-7; D could derive from TRBD1 or TRBD2 (5 bases each). V shed 6 bases and J shed 3 bases, with 15 bases lying between them. The germline CDR1 and CDR2 sequences are MDHEN and SYDVKM. This CDR3 spans 14 amino acids. The DNA of the CDR3 is TGTGCCAGCAGGACCGGGACCAGACTCTACGAGCAGTACTTC. It specifies CASRTGTRLYEQYF.

This clone has only one observation. CDR3 region: CASSEARRTGSRTEAFF. DNA of the CDR3: TGTGCCAGCAGTGAAGCGCGGCGGACAGGCAGTCGGACTGAAGCTTTCTTT. The V and J genes are TRBV2 and TRBJ1-1; TRBD1 agrees at 7 bases. V was clipped by 0 bases and J by 5 bases; unmatched bases: 12. The CDR3 is 17 amino acids. The germline V gene encodes CDR1 SNHLY and CDR2 FYNNEI. Together with reference TRBV2 and TRBJ1-1, the CDR3 gives the full variable domain: EPEVTQTPSHQVTQMGQEVILRCVPISNHLYFYWYRQILGQKVEFLVSFYNNEISEKSEIFDDQFSVERPDGSNFTLKIRSTKLEDSAMYFCASSEARRTGSRTEAFFGQGTRLTVV.

The genes are TRBV10-2 and TRBJ1-2; maybe TRBD1 (5 bases). V lost 10 bases, J lost 2 bases, and 11 bases lay in between. CDR3 size: 12 residues. Germline V gene lookup returns CDR1 WSHSY and CDR2 SAAADI. CDR3 protein: CATRDQNYGYTF. CDR3 DNA sequence: TGCGCCACCCGGGACCAAAACTATGGCTACACCTTC.

The chain links TRBV5-1 to TRBJ2-3, with 14 bases fitting TRBD2. J gave up 5 bases and V 4 bases, and 9 bases lay outside the gene matches. The V gene's germline CDR1 is SGHRS and CDR2 YFSETQ. The CDR3 has 17 residues. The CDR3: CASSTSRTSGGIDTQYF. The CDR3 coding sequence is TGCGCCAGCAGCACTTCCAGGACTAGCGGGGGGATAGATACGCAGTATTTT.

J is TRBJ1-5 and V is TRBV5-1; 10 nucleotides align to TRBD1. With V trimmed by 2 bases and J by 4 bases, 9 bases remained unmatched. CDR3 size: 17 residues. CDR1 is SGHRS and CDR2 is YFSETQ in the germline V gene. In nucleotides, the CDR3 is TGCGCCAGCAGCTTTGGCCCCGGGACAGGGGCTAATCAGCCCCAGCATTTT. This gives the protein CASSFGPGTGANQPQHF.

The chain has TRBV5-1 and TRBJ1-1; D unclear. Germline V lookup: CDR1 SGHRS, CDR2 YFSETQ. The CDR3 is 14 amino acids. V was cut by 0 bases and J by 1 base, with 7 bases left in between. Here the CDR3 DNA reads TGCGCCAGCAGCTTGGGAGGGTCGAACACTGAAGCTTTCTTT. This translates into CASSLGGSNTEAFF.

The chain carries TRBV7-2 and TRBJ2-7; tentative D call: TRBD2 (5 bases). This CDR3 spans 13 amino acids. Trimming shortened V by 4 bases and J by 10 bases, and 17 bases separated the two germline ends. Per germline, CDR1 SGHTA and CDR2 FQGNSA. CDR3 sequence reads: CASSSYLEGVQYF. The CDR3 DNA reads as TGTGCCAGCAGCTCATATCTTGAGGGAGTACAGTACTTC.

The chain has TRBV6-5 and TRBJ2-1; TRBD2 matches at 8 bases. The CDR3 contains 15 residues. V was clipped by 8 bases and J by 8 bases; unmatched bases: 14. The V gene's germline CDR1 is MNHEY and CDR2 SVGAGI. CDR3 DNA: TGTGCCAGCGGCCGAGCGGGGGCTTTTGGCGATGAGCAGTTCTTC. This gives the protein CASGRAGAFGDEQFF.

This rearrangement joins TRBV28 to TRBJ1-4; D call uncertain. This CDR3 is built from 12 residues. V dropped 11 bases and J dropped 4 bases, with 11 bases sitting between them. Germline lookup yields CDR1 MDHEN and CDR2 SYDVKM. The CDR3 nucleotides are TGTGCCTCGTGGAGATTTAATGAAAAACTGTTTTTT. This encodes CASWRFNEKLFF.

The chain uses TRBV10-3 and TRBJ1-5; 8 bases align to TRBD1. With V trimmed by 11 bases and J by 0 bases, 6 bases remained unmatched. The CDR3 is 14 amino acids. Germline V CDR1 and CDR2: ENHRY, SYGVKD. The CDR3 spells CASRGHLSNQPQHF. Here the CDR3 DNA reads TGTGCCTCCAGGGGGCACCTTAGCAATCAGCCCCAGCATTTT.

This clone was seen only a few times. The same CDR3 also results from other DNA sequences found in this sample. The V and J genes are TRBV9 and TRBJ2-7; 9 positions match TRBD1. This CDR3 has 13 amino acids. The germline CDR1 and CDR2 sequences are SGDLS and YYNGEE. J lost 3 bases, V lost 4 bases, and 2 bases had no gene match. The CDR3 reads CASSRGQGYEQYF. CDR3 nucleotide sequence: TGTGCCAGCAGCAGGGGACAGGGCTACGAGCAGTACTTC.

V and J are TRBV5-1 and TRBJ2-7; D may be TRBD2 (6 bases). The CDR3 totals 13 residues. V was trimmed by 0 bases and J by 3 bases, leaving 7 bases between them. The germline gives CDR1 SGHRS, CDR2 YFSETQ. The CDR3 spells CASSLAEGYEQYF. DNA for the CDR3: TGCGCCAGCAGCTTGGCGGAGGGCTACGAGCAGTACTTC. Based on the CDR3 plus reference TRBV5-1 and TRBJ2-7, the full variable domain is KAGVTQTPRYLIKTRGQQVTLSCSPISGHRSVSWYQQTPGQGLQFLFEYFSETQRNKGNFPGRFSGRQFSNSRSEMNVSTLELGDSALYLCASSLAEGYEQYFGPGTRLTVT.

This chain connects TRBV5-5 to TRBJ2-7; D remains unclear. The V end lost 1 base, the J end lost 2 bases, and 13 bases lay between the germline ends. In germline, CDR1 is SGHKS, CDR2 YYEKEE (reference sequence). The CDR3 sequence is 15 residues long. The CDR3 loop is CASSLSHSGAYEQYF. CDR3 nucleotide sequence: TGTGCCAGCAGCTTGAGTCACTCTGGGGCCTACGAGCAGTACTTC.

The chain has TRBV6-6 and TRBJ2-7; TRBD2 matches at 14 bases. CDR3 length: 16 residues. The ends lost 4 bases at V and 2 bases at J; junction bases unmatched: 4. Germline-derived CDR1 and CDR2 are MNHNY and SVGAGI (reference sequence). CDR3 amino acids: CASSSPGLAGAYEQYF. Written as DNA, the CDR3 is TGTGCCAGCAGTTCCCCGGGACTAGCGGGGGCCTACGAGCAGTACTTC.

This chain links TRBV7-9 with TRBJ2-7; D gene unclear. CDR3 size: 13 residues. In germline, CDR1 is SEHNR, CDR2 FQNEAQ (reference sequence). V was clipped by 1 base and J by 3 bases, with 7 bases between them. CDR3 region: CASSLERNYEQYF. CDR3 DNA: TGTGCCAGCAGCTTAGAAAGGAACTACGAGCAGTACTTC.